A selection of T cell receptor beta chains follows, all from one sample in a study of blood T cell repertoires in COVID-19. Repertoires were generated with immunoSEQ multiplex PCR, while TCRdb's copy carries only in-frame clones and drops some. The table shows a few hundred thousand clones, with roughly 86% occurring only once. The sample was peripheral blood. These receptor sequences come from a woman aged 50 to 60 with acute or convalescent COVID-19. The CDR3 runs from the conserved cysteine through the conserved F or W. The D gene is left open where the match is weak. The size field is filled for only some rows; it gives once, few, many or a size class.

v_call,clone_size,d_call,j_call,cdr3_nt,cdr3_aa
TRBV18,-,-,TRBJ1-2,TGTGCCAGCTCACCAGATTTGGGGGCGGCGGACTATGGCTACACCTTC,CASSPDLGAADYGYTF
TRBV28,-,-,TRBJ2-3,TGTGCCAGCAGGACTCCTGGCGCAGATACGCAGTATTTT,CASRTPGADTQYF
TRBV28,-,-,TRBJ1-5,TGTGCCAGCAGTTTATACGACAGGTATGGCAATCAGCCCCAGCATTTT,CASSLYDRYGNQPQHF
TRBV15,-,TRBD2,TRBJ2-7,TGTGCCACCAGCAGAGGACACCAACTAGCGGGGTCCTACGAGCAGTACTTC,CATSRGHQLAGSYEQYF
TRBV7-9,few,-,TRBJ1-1,TGTGCCAGCAGCTTAGAAAGAGCCACTGAAGCTTTCTTT,CASSLERATEAFF
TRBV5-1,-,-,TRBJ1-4,TGCGCCAGCAGCTTGGAACAGGGAAGGACTAATGAAAAACTGTTTTTT,CASSLEQGRTNEKLFF
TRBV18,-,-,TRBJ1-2,TGTGCCAGCTCACCAGAACGGTACTATGGCTACACCTTC,CASSPERYYGYTF
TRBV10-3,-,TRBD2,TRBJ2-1,TGTGCCATCAGTGAGTATACTAGCGGGAGCTCCTACAATGAGCAGTTCTTC,CAISEYTSGSSYNEQFF
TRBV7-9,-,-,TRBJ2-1,TGTGCCAGCAGCTTAGGAGAGCCCGCCAATGAGCAGTTCTTC,CASSLGEPANEQFF
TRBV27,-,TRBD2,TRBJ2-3,TGTGCCAGTTCTATCCCGGGACTAGCAGGGGTAGATACGCAGTATTTT,CASSIPGLAGVDTQYF
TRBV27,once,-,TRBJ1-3,TGTGCCAGCAGTTTGACACCATGGCATGGAAACACCATATATTTT,CASSLTPWHGNTIYF
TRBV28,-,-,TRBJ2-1,TGTGCCAGCAGTTTATTCGCTACCGGCTCCTACAATGAGCAGTTCTTC,CASSLFATGSYNEQFF
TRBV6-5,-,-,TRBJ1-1,TGTGCCAGCAGTTACTCCGCGGGGGGAGGGCGAGCTTTCTTT,CASSYSAGGGRAFF
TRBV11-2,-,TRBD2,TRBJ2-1,TGTGCCAGCAGCTTAGAGGCTAGCGGGAGGGTACTATCCTACAATGAGCAGTTCTTC,CASSLEASGRVLSYNEQFF
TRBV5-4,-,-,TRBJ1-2,TGTGCCAGCAGCGGACAAGTAGTCTATGGCTACACCTTC,CASSGQVVYGYTF
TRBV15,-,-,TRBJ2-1,TGTGCCACCAGCAGAGGAAGTCCCGGGACATCAAAGAATGAGCAGTTCTTC,CATSRGSPGTSKNEQFF
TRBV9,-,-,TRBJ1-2,TGTGCCAGCAGCGTTGGGGGGGCCTATGGCTACACCTTC,CASSVGGAYGYTF
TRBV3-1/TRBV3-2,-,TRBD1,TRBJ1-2,TGTGCCAGCAGCCAAGCTGATGGGCAGGGGGCGTCTAGGCATGGCTACACCTTC,CASSQADGQGASRHGYTF
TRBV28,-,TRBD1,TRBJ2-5,TGTGCCAGCAGCGGCCCAACTGGGACAGGGGGCGCAAAGACCCAGTACTTC,CASSGPTGTGGAKTQYF
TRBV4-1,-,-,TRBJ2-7,TGCGCCAGCAGCCAAGATTCCAGGGCCTACGAGCAGTACTTC,CASSQDSRAYEQYF
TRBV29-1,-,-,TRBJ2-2,TGCAGCGTTGAACGGGGGGCGGACGGGGAGCTGTTTTTT,CSVERGADGELFF
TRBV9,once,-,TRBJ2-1,TGTGCCAGCAGCGTAAAAAGCGCCAATGAGCAGTTCTTC,CASSVKSANEQFF
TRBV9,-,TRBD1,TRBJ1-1,TGTGCCAGCAGCCCAACACCCCCCAGGGGGCGAGCCGTGAACACTGAAGCTTTCTTT,CASSPTPPRGRAVNTEAFF
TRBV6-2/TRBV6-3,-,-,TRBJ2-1,TGTGCCAGCAGTTACTCCCCAAAGCAGTTCTTC,CASSYSPKQFF
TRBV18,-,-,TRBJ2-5,TGTGCCAGCTCACCATATGGCTACCAAGAGACCCAGTACTTC,CASSPYGYQETQYF
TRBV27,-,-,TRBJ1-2,TGTGCCAGCAGTCTAACCCGTGGAGGGGCGAGTGGCTACACCTTC,CASSLTRGGASGYTF
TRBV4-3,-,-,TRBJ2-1,TGCGCCAGCAGCCAAGATCAAGGCAGGGCCTACAATGAGCAGTTCTTC,CASSQDQGRAYNEQFF
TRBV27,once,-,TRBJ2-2,TGTGCCAGCAAGGGGAAAGTGATTAGTTTCGCGTCCAAGAAAAGGACCGGGGAGCTGTTTTTT,CASKGKVISFASKKRTGELFF
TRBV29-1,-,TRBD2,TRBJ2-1,TGCAGCGTTTTGTCTCTCAGCGGGGGTTCGGATGAGCAGTTCTTC,CSVLSLSGGSDEQFF
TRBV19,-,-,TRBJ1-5,TGTGCCAGTAGTATAGACGCGAATGGCAATCAGCCCCAGCATTTT,CASSIDANGNQPQHF
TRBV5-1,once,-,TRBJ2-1,TGCGCCAGCAGGTTAGCGGCAGCAAGTAGTGAGCAGTTCTTC,CASRLAAASSEQFF
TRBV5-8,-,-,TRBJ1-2,TGTGCCAGCAGCTTGGACAGACCCTTCTATGGCTACACCTTC,CASSLDRPFYGYTF
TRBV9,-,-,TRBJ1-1,TGTGCCAGAACGAGTAGAGGCACTGAAGCTTTCTTT,CARTSRGTEAFF
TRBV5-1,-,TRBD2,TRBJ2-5,TGCGCCAGCAGCCCCTTCCTGCAGCGGGAGAGGGTCGAGACCCAGTACTTC,CASSPFLQRERVETQYF
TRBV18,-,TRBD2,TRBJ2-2,TGTGCCAGCTCACCACGGGTAGCGGGAATTCCGGGGACCGGGGAGCTGTTTTTT,CASSPRVAGIPGTGELFF
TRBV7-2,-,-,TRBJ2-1,TGTGCCAGCAGCTTATCCCCTCGTACCTACAATGAGCAGTTCTTC,CASSLSPRTYNEQFF
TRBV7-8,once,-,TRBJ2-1,TGTGCCAGCAGCCCCCCTGCGAACACAGGGAAGAATGAGCAGTTCTTC,CASSPPANTGKNEQFF
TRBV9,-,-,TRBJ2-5,TGTGCCAGCAGCGTAGGGCACAACCAAGAGACCCAGTACTTC,CASSVGHNQETQYF
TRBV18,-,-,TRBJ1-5,TGTGCCAGCTCACCACGACAGGGCAATCAGCCCCAGCATTTT,CASSPRQGNQPQHF
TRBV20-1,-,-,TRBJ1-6,TGCAGTGCTAGTGTTTCTAGCGATCCACCCCTCCACTTT,CSASVSSDPPLHF